What follows are 8 T cell receptor beta chains derived from one specimen sequenced in a study of cytomegalovirus exposure and HLA in healthy donors. Primers for the PCR totalled 60 Vbeta and 13 Jbeta. Some clones are missing from TCRdb's copy, which holds only in-frame ones; the method was immunoSEQ multiplex PCR. Here the sample spans approximately 200,000 clones, almost 85% being singletons. What was sequenced was PBMCs. Receptors originate from a woman between 50 and 59 years old in good health and CMV-seronegative.

V and J are TRBV9 and TRBJ2-1; TRBD1 is a possible D gene (6 bases). Trimming shortened V by 2 bases and J by 5 bases, and 11 bases separated the two germline ends. CDR1 and CDR2 (germline): SGDLS, YYNGEE. The CDR3 loop spans 14 amino acids. Here the CDR3 reads CASSVDRRNNEQFF. The CDR3 DNA follows: TGTGCCAGCAGCGTTGACAGGAGAAACAATGAGCAGTTCTTC.

This clone was detected only once. This chain joins TRBV29-1 and TRBJ2-2; D perhaps matches TRBD1 (6 bases). This CDR3 contains 13 residues. With 7 bases removed from V and 3 bases from J, the gap between germline ends came to 12 bases. Germline lookup yields CDR1 SQVTM and CDR2 ANQGSEA. CDR3 sequence: CSGVRGDTGELFF. DNA for the CDR3: TGCAGCGGGGTCAGGGGTGACACCGGGGAGCTGTTTTTT.

The chain carries TRBV27 and TRBJ2-7; 7 bases match TRBD2. This CDR3 region has 15 residues. Germline V lookup: CDR1 MNHEY, CDR2 SMNVEV (reference sequence). The ends lost 4 bases at V and 6 bases at J; junction bases unmatched: 12. The CDR3 spells CASSSAGTKLREQYF. In nucleotides, the CDR3 is TGTGCCAGCAGTTCCGCCGGGACTAAGCTCCGCGAGCAGTACTTC.

The CDR3 loop reads CASSRDRDGYTF. The DNA for the CDR3 is TGTGCCAGCAGCCGGGACAGGGACGGCTACACCTTC. The rearrangement joins TRBV27 to TRBJ1-2; the match to TRBD1 covers 9 bases. The CDR3 covers 12 residues. Germline CDR1 and CDR2: MNHEY and SMNVEV (reference sequence). Unmatched junction bases numbered 4, after V lost 6 bases and J lost 8 bases.

The V call is TRBV18, the J call TRBJ2-1; the match to TRBD1 covers 8 bases. The CDR3 consists of 15 residues. V trimming: 3 bases; J trimming: 5 bases; junction bases outside the gene matches: 6. Germline V gene sequence: CDR1 KGHSH, CDR2 LQKENI. The CDR3 loop reads CASSPPGTGNNEQFF. In DNA form, the CDR3 reads TGTGCCAGCTCACCCCCGGGGACAGGAAACAATGAGCAGTTCTTC.

The V gene is TRBV29-1, the J gene TRBJ1-5; TRBD1 agrees at 7 bases. From germline, CDR1 is SQVTM and CDR2 ANQGSEA. The ends lost 6 bases at V and 3 bases at J; junction bases unmatched: 8. The CDR3 sequence is 14 residues long. The CDR3 DNA reads as TGCAGCGTATCACCCGGGACAGACAATCAGCCCCAGCATTTT. Its translation is CSVSPGTDNQPQHF.

The CDR3 loop reads CASSSGQGGSGANVLTF. The CDR3 nucleotides read TGTGCCAGCAGCTCCGGACAGGGCGGGAGTGGGGCCAACGTCCTGACTTTC. The chain couples TRBV9 to TRBJ2-6; possibly TRBD1 for D (8 bases). V lost 4 bases and J 3 bases, leaving 17 bases between the germline ends. Per germline, CDR1 SGDLS and CDR2 YYNGEE. The CDR3 loop spans 17 amino acids.

The V gene is TRBV5-1, the J gene TRBJ2-7; 7 positions match TRBD1. The CDR3 spans 15 residues. V lost 0 bases to trimming and J lost 2 bases; unmatched junction nucleotides: 5. Germline CDR1 SGHRS, CDR2 YFSETQ. CDR3 nucleotide sequence: TGCGCCAGCAGCTTGGCGTCAGGGGGTCCCTACGAGCAGTACTTC. Residues: CASSLASGGPYEQYF.